These 16 T cell receptor beta chains were sequenced from one sample in a study of cytomegalovirus exposure and HLA in healthy donors. It was with 60 Vbeta and 13 Jbeta primers that the PCR ran. Only in-frame clones appear in the TCRdb table, and some are missing; sequencing was by immunoSEQ multiplex PCR. Of some 150,000 clones listed, 60% to 85% are singletons. Sequenced input: PBMCs. These receptors originate from a female donor in good health and CMV-seropositive.

The CDR3 DNA follows: TGTGCCAGTAGTATATTGGGACTAGCGGGGCGGAGCACAGATACGCAGTATTTT. Translated: CASSILGLAGRSTDTQYF. This chain connects TRBV19 to TRBJ2-3; TRBD2 matches at 13 bases. J was trimmed by 0 bases and V by 2 bases; bases with no gene match: 5. This CDR3 spans 18 amino acids. Germline V CDR1 and CDR2: LNHDA, SQIVND (reference sequence).

This chain uses TRBV9 with TRBJ1-4, with 7 bases identical to TRBD1. Germline values: CDR1 SGDLS, CDR2 YYNGEE. V was pared by 0 bases and J by 8 bases, with 7 bases of the junction left unmatched. The CDR3 loop spans 15 amino acids. The chain's CDR3 is CASSVENRGQEKLFF. DNA for the CDR3: TGTGCCAGCAGCGTAGAAAACAGGGGCCAGGAAAAACTGTTTTTT.

The V and J genes are TRBV30 and TRBJ2-3; TRBD2 aligns across 8 bases. Germline V lookup: CDR1 GTSNPN, CDR2 SVGIG (reference sequence). V was pared by 3 bases and J by 4 bases, with 18 bases of the junction left unmatched. The CDR3 consists of 18 residues. DNA of the CDR3: TGTGCCTGGAGGAAAAGCCCGGGACTAGGATCGGGGTCAGATACGCAGTATTTT. This encodes CAWRKSPGLGSGSDTQYF.

The rearrangement uses TRBV18 and TRBJ1-5; 9 positions match TRBD1. The germline V gene has CDR1 KGHSH and CDR2 LQKENI. CDR3 length: 16 amino acids. V lost 6 bases and J lost 4; bases outside the gene matches: 10. CDR3 region: CASSSGTGTTNQPQHF. In nucleotides, the CDR3 is TGTGCCAGCTCTTCCGGGACAGGGACGACTAATCAGCCCCAGCATTTT.

The V call is TRBV5-8, the J call TRBJ2-7, with 7 bases matching TRBD1. With 6 bases clipped from V and 1 base from J, the junction kept 10 bases outside the gene matches. The CDR3 spans 15 residues. CDR1 is SGHTS, CDR2 YDEGEE, per germline. The CDR3 reads CASTITGVLSYEQYF. DNA for the CDR3: TGTGCCAGCACCATTACAGGGGTTCTGTCCTACGAGCAGTACTTC.

The sample holds a few counts of this clone. At one end the junction does not follow the germline gene, possibly because of a read error. CDR3 coding DNA: TGCGCCAGCAGCTTGGGGGACTCGGCCTACGATGAGCAGTTCTTC. This translates into CASSLGDSAYDEQFF. The chain uses TRBV5-1 and TRBJ2-1; perhaps TRBD2 as D (6 bases). This CDR3 comprises 15 residues. CDR1 is SGHRS and CDR2 is YFSETQ in the germline V gene. Supplemented by reference TRBV5-1 and TRBJ2-1, the full variable domain reads KAGVTQTPRYLIKTRGQQVTLSCSPISGHRSVSWYQQTPGQGLQFLFEYFSETQRNKGNFPGRFSGRQFSNSRSEMNVSTLELGDSALYLCASSLGDSAYDEQFFGPGTRLTVL.

This chain connects TRBV18 to TRBJ2-3; 10 bases are shared with TRBD2. The germline gives CDR1 KGHSH, CDR2 LQKENI. V dropped 3 bases and J dropped 4; count of bases not matched to a gene: 4. The CDR3 covers 15 residues. The CDR3 reads CASSPRLAGPDTQYF. In DNA form, the CDR3 reads TGTGCCAGCTCACCGAGACTAGCGGGCCCAGATACGCAGTATTTT.

The rearrangement links TRBV5-6 to TRBJ1-1; possible D gene TRBD1, 5 bases. Trimming shortened V by 3 bases and J by 3 bases, and 15 bases separated the two germline ends. CDR3 length: 15 amino acids. CDR1 and CDR2 from the germline V gene are SGHDT and YYEEEE. CDR3 sequence (DNA): TGTGCCAGCAGCTGGACGGGAGGGGCACACACTGAAGCTTTCTTT. The encoded protein is CASSWTGGAHTEAFF.

Regarding this clone: The junction and the germline gene differ at one end; a read error may be behind it. The rearrangement links TRBV14 to TRBJ2-4; tentative D call: TRBD1 (6 bases). Germline V gene data show CDR1 as SGHDN and CDR2 as FVKESK. The CDR3 is 12 amino acids. CDR3 bases: TGCAAAGGGGGAGAGGCCAAAAACATTCAGTACTTC. Amino acids: CKGGEAKNIQYF.

This rearrangement joins TRBV5-1 to TRBJ2-2, with TRBD2 matching over 15 bases. With V trimmed by 1 base and J by 7 bases, 8 bases remained unmatched. This CDR3 is built from 18 residues. The germline V gene has CDR1 SGHRS and CDR2 YFSETQ. DNA of the CDR3: TGCGCCAGCAGCTTGAGGACCGGACTAGCGGGAGGGGTCGGGGAGCTGTTTTTT. As protein: CASSLRTGLAGGVGELFF.

The gene calls are TRBV5-1 and TRBJ1-2, with a weak D call TRBD1 (5 bases). Per germline, CDR1 SGHRS and CDR2 YFSETQ. CDR3 size: 14 residues. Trimming took 4 bases from V and 4 from J, leaving 14 bases between them. The CDR3 here is CASSLMTVSYGYTF. DNA of the CDR3: TGCGCCAGCAGCCTGATGACAGTTTCCTATGGCTACACCTTC.

CDR3 bases: TGTGCCAGCAGGGCGGACAGGCTCTATGGCTACACCTTC. It yields the protein CASRADRLYGYTF. The chain couples TRBV6-1 to TRBJ1-2; TRBD1 matches at 7 bases. Germline CDR1 is MNHNS and CDR2 is SASEGT. V trimming: 6 bases; J trimming: 4 bases; junction bases outside the gene matches: 5. The CDR3 runs to 13 residues.

This clone was counted a few times. CDR3 nucleotides: TGTGCCAGCCCCGGACAGGTTCAAAGAGAGACCCAGTACTTC. Its translation: CASPGQVQRETQYF. The genes are TRBV21-1 and TRBJ2-5; TRBD1, the D gene given by the table, was not confirmed from the DNA. TRBV21-1 is listed as a pseudogene. CDR3 length: 14 amino acids.

This clone appeared a few times. V gene TRBV19 combines with J gene TRBJ1-1, with D perhaps TRBD1 (5 bases). The CDR3 is 16 residues long. Trimming took off 8 bases at V and 4 bases at J, with 23 bases between the two ends. Germline loops: CDR1 LNHDA, CDR2 SQIVND (reference sequence). The CDR3 sequence: CASGGGSLDWGTEAFF. CDR3 bases: TGTGCCAGTGGGGGAGGTTCGCTTGATTGGGGCACTGAAGCTTTCTTT. Filled out from reference TRBV19 and TRBJ1-1, the complete variable domain reads DGGITQSPKYLFRKEGQNVTLSCEQNLNHDAMYWYRQDPGQGLRLIYYSQIVNDFQKGDIAEGYSVSREKKESFPLTVTSAQKNPTAFYLCASGGGSLDWGTEAFFGQGTRLTVV.

This sequence joins TRBV18 and TRBJ1-5; D remains ambiguous. The CDR3 consists of 13 residues. V was cut by 8 bases and J by 4 bases, with 12 bases left in between. The germline V gene has CDR1 KGHSH and CDR2 LQKENI. The CDR3 nucleotides are TGTGCCAGCAGACGCGGTAGTAATCAGCCCCAGCATTTT. Translated: CASRRGSNQPQHF.

The chain links TRBV7-2 to TRBJ2-5; 11 bases align to TRBD2. CDR3 length: 16 residues. V gave up 5 bases and J gave up 6 bases; unmatched junction bases: 11. CDR1 is SGHTA and CDR2 is FQGNSA in the germline V gene. The CDR3 reads CASSPDGTSGVQTQYF. In DNA, the CDR3 is TGTGCCAGCAGCCCAGACGGGACTAGCGGCGTTCAGACCCAGTACTTC.